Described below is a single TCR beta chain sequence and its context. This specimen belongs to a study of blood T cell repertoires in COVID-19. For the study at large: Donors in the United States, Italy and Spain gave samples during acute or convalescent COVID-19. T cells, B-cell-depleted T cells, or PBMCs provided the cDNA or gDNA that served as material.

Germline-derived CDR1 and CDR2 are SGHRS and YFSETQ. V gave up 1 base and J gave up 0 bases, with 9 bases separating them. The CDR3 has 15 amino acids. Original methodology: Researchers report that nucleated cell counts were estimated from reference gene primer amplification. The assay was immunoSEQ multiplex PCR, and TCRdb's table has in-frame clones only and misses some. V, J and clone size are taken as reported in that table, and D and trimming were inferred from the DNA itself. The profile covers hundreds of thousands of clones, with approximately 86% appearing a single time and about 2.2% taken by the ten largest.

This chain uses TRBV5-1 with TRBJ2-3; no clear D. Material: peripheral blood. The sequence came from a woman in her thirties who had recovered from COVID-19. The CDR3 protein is CASSLLDFSTDTQYF. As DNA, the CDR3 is TGCGCCAGCAGCTTGCTTGACTTTAGCACAGATACGCAGTATTTT.